Below are 9 T cell receptor beta chains sequenced from a single sample in a study of Ad26.COV2.S vaccination and SARS-CoV-2 variants. TCRdb's table, derived via immunoSEQ multiplex PCR, lists solely in-frame clones and lacks some. The sample yields 300,000 to 400,000 clones, about 91% seen once. The sequenced sample was peripheral blood, obtained after recovery from COVID-19. All receptors come from a human donor who had recovered from COVID-19.

The V call is TRBV6-5, the J call TRBJ2-1, with D tentatively TRBD1 (6 bases). The CDR3 totals 14 residues. V was trimmed by 6 bases and J by 8 bases, leaving 17 bases between them. Germline CDR1 is MNHEY and CDR2 is SVGAGI. Here the CDR3 reads CASSHNRVVDEQFF. CDR3 DNA: TGTGCCAGCAGCCATAACAGGGTCGTCGATGAGCAGTTCTTC.

The chain joins TRBV11-3 to TRBJ2-7, with 8 bases fitting TRBD1. Germline CDR1 reads SGHNT; CDR2 reads YENEEA. V trimming: 3 bases; J trimming: 7 bases; junction bases outside the gene matches: 5. The CDR3 runs to 13 residues. Here the CDR3 reads CASSFGQGREQYF. The CDR3 coding sequence is TGTGCCAGCAGCTTCGGACAGGGTCGGGAGCAGTACTTC.

The chain uses TRBV11-2 and TRBJ1-1; a possible D gene is TRBD1 (6 bases). The length of the CDR3 is 18 residues. Trimming stripped 8 bases from V and 1 base from J, with 26 bases between. CDR1 SGHAT and CDR2 FQNNGV come from the germline V gene. CDR3 DNA: TGTGCCAGCCTAGACAGGTTTATGACCTCGGGAACGAACACTGAAGCTTTCTTT. It codes for CASLDRFMTSGTNTEAFF. Complete variable domain (other parts from reference TRBV11-2 and TRBJ1-1): EAGVAQSPRYKIIEKRQSVAFWCNPISGHATLYWYQQILGQGPKLLIQFQNNGVVDDSQLPKDRFSAERLKGVDSTLKIQPAKLEDSAVYLCASLDRFMTSGTNTEAFFGQGTRLTVV.

The chain is built from TRBV15 and TRBJ1-4, with TRBD1 matching 8 bases. The length of the CDR3 is 14 residues. Germline loops: CDR1 LNHNV, CDR2 YYDKDF (reference sequence). With V trimmed by 6 bases and J by 5 bases, 5 bases remained unmatched. In DNA, the CDR3 is TGTGCCACCAGGGACAGGGCATTAAATGAAAAACTGTTTTTT. Translating gives CATRDRALNEKLFF.

V and J are TRBV19 and TRBJ1-3; TRBD1 is a possible D gene (5 bases). Germline CDR1 LNHDA, CDR2 SQIVND (reference sequence). This CDR3 region has 13 residues. The ends were cut back, 3 bases at V and 3 bases at J, with 6 bases in the middle. For the CDR3, the DNA is TGTGCCAGTAGTATCCAGGGTGGAAACACCATATATTTT. Amino acids: CASSIQGGNTIYF. Drawing the rest from reference TRBV19 and TRBJ1-3, the complete variable domain is DGGITQSPKYLFRKEGQNVTLSCEQNLNHDAMYWYRQDPGQGLRLIYYSQIVNDFQKGDIAEGYSVSREKKESFPLTVTSAQKNPTAFYLCASSIQGGNTIYFGEGSWLTVV.

CDR3 DNA: TGTGCCAGCGGGTTAGTAGAGGGCCCCTTTACCCCTGAAGCTTTCTTT. Encoded protein: CASGLVEGPFTPEAFF. The chain is built from TRBV9 and TRBJ1-1; no clear D gene. The CDR3 has 16 amino acids. Deletions cut 7 bases from V and 6 bases from J, with 25 bases between. Germline V CDR1 and CDR2: SGDLS, YYNGEE. Combining the CDR3 with reference TRBV9 and TRBJ1-1 gives the whole variable domain DSGVTQTPKHLITATGQRVTLRCSPRSGDLSVYWYQQSLDQGLQFLIQYYNGEERAKGNILERFSAQQFPDLHSELNLSSLELGDSALYFCASGLVEGPFTPEAFFGQGTRLTVV.

The chain has TRBV7-8 and TRBJ2-5, with 7 bases aligning to TRBD1. The CDR3 consists of 15 residues. The trim removed 5 bases at V and 5 bases at J, leaving 11 bases unmatched. Looked up from germline, CDR1 is SGHVS and CDR2 is FQNEAQ. DNA of the CDR3: TGTGCCAGCAGCCTCGGGACAGAAGTAAGCGAGACCCAGTACTTC. It codes for CASSLGTEVSETQYF.

The V gene is TRBV6-6, the J gene TRBJ1-1; possibly TRBD1 for D (6 bases). Deletions cut 6 bases from V and 6 bases from J, with 14 bases between. The length of the CDR3 is 13 residues. CDR1 is MNHNY, CDR2 SVGAGI, per germline (reference sequence). The CDR3 here is CASSQLDRSEAFF. The CDR3 DNA reads TGTGCCAGCAGCCAGCTCGACAGGTCTGAAGCTTTCTTT.

The CDR3 region is CASSLWDTGANVLTF. CDR3 sequence (DNA): TGTGCCAGCAGTCTGTGGGATACTGGGGCCAACGTCCTGACTTTC. This chain connects TRBV6-2 or TRBV6-3 to TRBJ2-6; D remains unclear. Deletions cut 5 bases from V and 2 bases from J, with 10 bases between. From germline, CDR1 is MNHEY and CDR2 SVGEGT. This CDR3 has 15 amino acids.